The subject of this entry is one T cell receptor (beta chain). Which antigen it targets is not known. Base quality data are lacking; no much larger clone is found one base away. Other DNA variants within this sample encode the same CDR3. The CDR3 measures 11 amino acids from cysteine to phenylalanine. The kept DNA is CDR3 alone, 33 bases in frame from the first base. V is clipped by 2 bases and J by 4 bases, and the sequence between their germline boundaries is 2 bases long. Looking up the germline V gene yields CDR1 SNHLY and CDR2 FYNNEI. Healthy HIV-negative adults with no recently reported acute infections or vaccinations were included as donors. Every donor was a Caucasian adult living in Nashville, Tennessee, USA. Magnetic negative selection was used to enrich CD4+ T cells, after which naive cells were positively selected on CD45RA and the negative fraction became the memory subset. After blood collection by leukapheresis, PBMCs were isolated using Ficoll-Histopaque density gradient centrifugation and then cryopreserved in the vapor phase of liquid nitrogen. Analytical flow cytometry was used to check the purity and quantity of each magnetically sorted T cell population. From each sorted fraction, genomic DNA was isolated and quantified by UV absorbance on a Nanodrop 2000c.

TCR CDR3 regions were amplified from genomic DNA by multiplex PCR using the deep immunoSEQ assay. For each cell subset, the extracted genomic DNA was distributed evenly across all wells of several immunoSEQ 96-well plates, and each plate served as one replicate. Each replicate PCR for sorted subsets received approximately 200 ng genomic DNA, equal to about 29,000 T cell genomes. Purified libraries were quantified with a Qubit 3.0 fluorometer, sized on a Bioanalyzer 2100, and re-quantified with the KAPA Library Quantification kit. Each immunoSEQ 96-well plate was sequenced on its own single-read 150-cycle Illumina NextSeq 550 flow cell. The study's processing was this. Because only junctional sequences without quality scores were contained in the immunoSEQ output, filtering matching that applied to full-length reads could not be performed. Sequences were annotated with PyIR, a Python wrapper for IgBLAST v1.9, using IMGT germline references to assign V/J genes and CDR3. Reads were filtered out if the reads had weak V/J assignments (E-value above 1e-6), no CDR3, stop codons, out-of-frame junctions, or ambiguous translated residues. A V3J clonotype was defined by an identical inferred V gene, J gene, and CDR3 amino acid sequence. Percentage overlap between repertoires was computed as shared unique clonotypes divided by the size of the smaller repertoire. RTK rarefaction, the Chao1 estimator, and Recon v2.1 estimates of unobserved clonotypes were used to assess repertoire richness. OLGA was used to compute generation probabilities for all TCRbeta clonotypes that the gDNA method yielded from a handful of donors. Entries here come from immuneACCESS through TCRdb and include only in-frame sequences with V and J called. Some clones fail to appear in such tables; in the studies checked, an unresolved V gene covers under half of the shortfall, and the cause of the remainder is unknown. The V and J calls and clone size come from that table; D and trimming were worked out from the DNA. Within this sample are about 2.3 million clones, with 80% to 95% of them counted one time only. About 0.39% of the sample is held by the ten biggest clonotypes.

This record belongs to a study of shared clonotypes between healthy human individuals (TCRdb year 2020). The study in broad terms: A couple of women and three men aged 18 to 49 years were included in the cohort. Between about 0.8 and 9 billion PBMCs per donor were obtained by leukapheresis. For each donor, CD4 naive and CD4 memory were each given three plates, CD8 naive was given two plates, and CD8 memory was given one plate. Blood TCR repertoires of several healthy adults were deeply sequenced to estimate repertoire size and the extent of clonotype sharing between individuals. Libraries were prepared and TCR repertoires were sequenced by different laboratories using diverse techniques, in order to increase sequencing depth and limit assay-specific biases. The full study reports these points: Sampling was restricted to blood, and TCR repertoires in tissue are likely to differ from TCR repertoires in blood. Across a handful of donors, approximately 5% of naive CD4, roughly 3.3% of naive CD8, 2.3% of memory CD4, and 0.4% of memory CD8 clonotypes were shared. Rarefaction of sorted-subset datasets indicated incomplete sequencing despite the large sequencing depth. Higher generation probabilities were observed for clonotypes shared by all four sorted-subset donors than for non-shared clonotypes. Pairwise subsampling led to the expectation that sequencing depth would affect the degree of clonotype sharing among donors. The genetic and exposure-history diversity represented was limited by the small number of donors. Estimated clonotype richness was generally larger for naive than for memory subsets.

The TCR originated in a man younger than 35 in good health. Some clones in this sample may be carry-over from other donors' samples. Recombination linked TRBV2 to TRBJ2-5, with the D gene not confidently named. Sequenced sample: naive CD4+ T cells from PBMCs. Sample cell subset or site, as interpreted from the label and publication: CD45RA+ positively selected. The CDR3 loop reads CASSERETQYF. Read as DNA, the sequence is TGTGCCAGCAGTGAAAGAGAGACCCAGTACTTC.